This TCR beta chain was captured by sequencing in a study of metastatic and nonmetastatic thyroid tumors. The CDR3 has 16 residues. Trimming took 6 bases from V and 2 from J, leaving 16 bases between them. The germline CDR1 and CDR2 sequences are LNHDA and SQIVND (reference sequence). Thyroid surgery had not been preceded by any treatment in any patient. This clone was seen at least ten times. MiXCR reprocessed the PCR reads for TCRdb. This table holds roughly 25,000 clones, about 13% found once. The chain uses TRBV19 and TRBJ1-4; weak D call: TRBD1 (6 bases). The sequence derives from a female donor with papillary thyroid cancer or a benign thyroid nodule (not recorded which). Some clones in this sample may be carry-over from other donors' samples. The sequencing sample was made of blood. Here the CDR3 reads CASRTTGGLTNEKLFF. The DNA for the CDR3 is TGTGCCAGTAGAACCACGGGGGGCCTGACTAATGAAAAACTGTTTTTT.